This T cell receptor beta chain stems from a study of blood T cell repertoires in COVID-19. Study information: The cDNA or gDNA used as material had been derived from T cells, B-cell-depleted T cells, or PBMCs.

Assay: immunoSEQ multiplex PCR; the TCRdb copy retains only in-frame clones and omits some. Of roughly 18,000 clones listed, 91% are singletons. V gave up 2 bases and J gave up 4 bases, with 8 bases separating them. Germline loops: CDR1 MNHEY, CDR2 SMNVEV (reference sequence). The CDR3 is 13 amino acids. The sequence was obtained from a human donor in a cohort sampled during active COVID-19. Material for sequencing was peripheral blood. The genes are TRBV27 and TRBJ2-5; the D gene is possibly TRBD2 (6 bases). Written as DNA, the CDR3 is TGTGCCAGCAGTTTACGGCGGGGAGAGACCCAGTACTTC. This encodes CASSLRRGETQYF.